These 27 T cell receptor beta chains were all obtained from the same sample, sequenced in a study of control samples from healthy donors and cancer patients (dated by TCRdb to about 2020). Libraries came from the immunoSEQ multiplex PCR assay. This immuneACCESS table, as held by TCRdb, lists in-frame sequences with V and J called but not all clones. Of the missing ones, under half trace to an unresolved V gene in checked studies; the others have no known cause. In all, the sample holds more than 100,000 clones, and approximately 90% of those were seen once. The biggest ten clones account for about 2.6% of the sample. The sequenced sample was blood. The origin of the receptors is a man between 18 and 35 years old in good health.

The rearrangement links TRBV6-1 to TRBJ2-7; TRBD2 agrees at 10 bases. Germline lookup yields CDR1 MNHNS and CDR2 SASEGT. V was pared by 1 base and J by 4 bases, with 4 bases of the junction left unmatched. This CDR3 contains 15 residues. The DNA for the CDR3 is TGTGCCAGCAGTGAAGGAGGGACTAGCGCATACGAGCAGTACTTC. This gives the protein CASSEGGTSAYEQYF.

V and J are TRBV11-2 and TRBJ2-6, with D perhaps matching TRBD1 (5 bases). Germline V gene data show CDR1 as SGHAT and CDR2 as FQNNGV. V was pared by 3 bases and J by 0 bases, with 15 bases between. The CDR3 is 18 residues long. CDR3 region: CASSFEFTGYSGANVLTF. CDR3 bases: TGTGCCAGCAGCTTCGAATTTACAGGATACTCTGGGGCCAACGTCCTGACTTTC.

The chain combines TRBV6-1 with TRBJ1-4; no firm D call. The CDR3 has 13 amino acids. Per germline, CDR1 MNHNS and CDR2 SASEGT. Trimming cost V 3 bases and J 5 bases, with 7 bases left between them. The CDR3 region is CASSDLRNEKLFF. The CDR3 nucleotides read TGTGCCAGCAGTGACCTGAGAAATGAAAAACTGTTTTTT.

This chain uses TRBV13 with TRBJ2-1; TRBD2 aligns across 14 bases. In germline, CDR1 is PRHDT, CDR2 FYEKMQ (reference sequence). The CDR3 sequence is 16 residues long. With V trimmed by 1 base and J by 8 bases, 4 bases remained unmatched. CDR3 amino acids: CASSLAGLAGGDEQFF. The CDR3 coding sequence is TGTGCCAGCAGCTTAGCAGGACTAGCGGGGGGCGATGAGCAGTTCTTC.

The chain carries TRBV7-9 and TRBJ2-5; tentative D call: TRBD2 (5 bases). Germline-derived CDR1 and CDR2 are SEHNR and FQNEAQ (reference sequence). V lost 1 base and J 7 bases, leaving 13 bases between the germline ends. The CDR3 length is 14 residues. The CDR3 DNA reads TGTGCCAGCAGCTTAGGGTCGGGAAAGTGGACCCAGTACTTC. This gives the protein CASSLGSGKWTQYF.

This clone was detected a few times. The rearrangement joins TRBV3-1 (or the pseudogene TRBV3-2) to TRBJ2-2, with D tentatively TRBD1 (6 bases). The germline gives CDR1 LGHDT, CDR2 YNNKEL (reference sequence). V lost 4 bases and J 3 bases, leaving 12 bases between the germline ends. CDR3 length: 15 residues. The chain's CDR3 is CASSPTGSHTGELFF. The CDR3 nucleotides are TGTGCCAGCAGCCCAACAGGGTCACACACCGGGGAGCTGTTTTTT.

The CDR3 bases are TGTGCCTGGGCCCGGGACAGGGTCTATAATTCACCCCTCCACTTT. Protein product: CAWARDRVYNSPLHF. The gene calls are TRBV30 and TRBJ1-6, with TRBD1 matching 9 bases. The CDR3 spans 15 residues. Germline V gene sequence: CDR1 GTSNPN, CDR2 SVGIG (reference sequence). The trim removed 5 bases at V and 3 bases at J, leaving 5 bases unmatched. The variable domain in full, completed from reference TRBV30 and TRBJ1-6, reads SQTIHQWPATLVQPVGSPLSLECTVEGTSNPNLYWYRQAAGRGLQLLFYSVGIGQISSEVPQNLSASRPQDRQFILSSKKLLLSDSGFYLCAWARDRVYNSPLHFGNGTRLTVT.

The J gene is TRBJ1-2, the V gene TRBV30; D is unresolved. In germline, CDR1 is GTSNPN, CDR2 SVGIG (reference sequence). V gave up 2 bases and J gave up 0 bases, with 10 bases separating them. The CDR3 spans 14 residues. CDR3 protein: CAWSSGPTNYGYTF. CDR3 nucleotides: TGTGCCTGGAGTTCCGGGCCGACTAACTATGGCTACACCTTC.

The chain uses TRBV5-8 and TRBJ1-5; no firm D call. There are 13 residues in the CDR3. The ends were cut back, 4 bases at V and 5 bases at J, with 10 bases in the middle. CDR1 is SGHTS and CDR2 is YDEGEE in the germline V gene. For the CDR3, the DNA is TGTGCCAGCAGCACAGCCGTTCATCAGCCCCAGCATTTT. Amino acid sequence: CASSTAVHQPQHF. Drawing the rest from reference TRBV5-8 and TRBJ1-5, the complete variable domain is EAGVTQSPTHLIKTRGQQATLRCSPISGHTSVYWYQQALGLGLQFLLWYDEGEERNRGNFPPRFSGRQFPNYSSELNVNALELEDSALYLCASSTAVHQPQHFGDGTRLSIL.

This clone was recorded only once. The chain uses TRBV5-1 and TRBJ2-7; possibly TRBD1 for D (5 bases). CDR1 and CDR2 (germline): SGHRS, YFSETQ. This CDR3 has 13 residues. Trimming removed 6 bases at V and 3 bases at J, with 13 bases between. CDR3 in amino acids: CASMQGTHYEQYF. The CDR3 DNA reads TGCGCCAGCATGCAGGGAACCCACTACGAGCAGTACTTC.

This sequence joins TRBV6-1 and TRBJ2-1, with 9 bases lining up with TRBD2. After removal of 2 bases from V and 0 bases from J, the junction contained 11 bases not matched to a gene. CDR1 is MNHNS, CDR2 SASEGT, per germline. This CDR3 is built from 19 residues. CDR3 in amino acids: CASSESVAGAWSSYNEQFF. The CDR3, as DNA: TGTGCCAGCAGTGAATCGGTAGCGGGGGCCTGGTCCTCCTACAATGAGCAGTTCTTC.

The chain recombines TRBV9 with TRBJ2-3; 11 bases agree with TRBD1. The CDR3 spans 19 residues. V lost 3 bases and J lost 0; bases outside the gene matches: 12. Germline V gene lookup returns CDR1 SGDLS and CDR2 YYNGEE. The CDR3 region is CASSARGQGAPSSTDTQYF. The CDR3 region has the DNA TGTGCCAGCAGCGCCAGAGGACAGGGGGCACCTTCTAGCACAGATACGCAGTATTTT.

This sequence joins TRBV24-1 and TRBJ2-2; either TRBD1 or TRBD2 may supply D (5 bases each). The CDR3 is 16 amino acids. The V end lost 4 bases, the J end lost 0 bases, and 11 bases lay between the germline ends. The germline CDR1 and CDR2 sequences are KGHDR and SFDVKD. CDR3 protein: CATSDPGPSNTGELFF. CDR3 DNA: TGTGCCACCAGTGACCCGGGACCCTCGAACACCGGGGAGCTGTTTTTT.

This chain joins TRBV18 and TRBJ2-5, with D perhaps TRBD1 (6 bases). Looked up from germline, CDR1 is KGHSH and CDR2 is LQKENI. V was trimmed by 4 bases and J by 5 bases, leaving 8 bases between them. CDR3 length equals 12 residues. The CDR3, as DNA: TGTGCCAGCTCACAGGGGGACGAGACCCAGTACTTC. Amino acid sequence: CASSQGDETQYF. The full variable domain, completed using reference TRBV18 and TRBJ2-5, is NAGVMQNPRHLVRRRGQEARLRCSPMKGHSHVYWYRQLPEEGLKFMVYLQKENIIDESGMPKERFSAEFPKEGPSILRIQQVVRGDSAAYFCASSQGDETQYFGPGTRLLVL.

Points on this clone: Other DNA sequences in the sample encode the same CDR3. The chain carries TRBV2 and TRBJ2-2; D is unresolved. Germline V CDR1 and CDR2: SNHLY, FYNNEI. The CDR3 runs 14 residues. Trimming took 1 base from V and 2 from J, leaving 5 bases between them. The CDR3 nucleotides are TGTGCCAGCAGTGAAGGAACAAACACCGGGGAGCTGTTTTTT. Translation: CASSEGTNTGELFF.

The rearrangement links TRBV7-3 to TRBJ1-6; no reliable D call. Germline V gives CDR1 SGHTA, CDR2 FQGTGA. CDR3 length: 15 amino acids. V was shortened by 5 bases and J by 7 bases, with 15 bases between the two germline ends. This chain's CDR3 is CASSQQPGGNSPLHF. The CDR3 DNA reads TGTGCCAGCAGCCAACAGCCGGGCGGCAATTCACCCCTCCACTTT. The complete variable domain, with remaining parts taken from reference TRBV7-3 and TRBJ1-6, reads GAGVSQTPSNKVTEKGKYVELRCDPISGHTALYWYRQSLGQGPEFLIYFQGTGAADDSGLPNDRFFAVRPEGSVSTLKIQRTERGDSAVYLCASSQQPGGNSPLHFGNGTRLTVT.

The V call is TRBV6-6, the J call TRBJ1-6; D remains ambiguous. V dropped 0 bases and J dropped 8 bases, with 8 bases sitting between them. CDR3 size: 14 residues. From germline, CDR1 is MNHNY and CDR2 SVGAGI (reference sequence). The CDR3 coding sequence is TGTGCCAGCAGTTACTCGATCGGGGATTCACCCCTCCACTTT. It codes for CASSYSIGDSPLHF.

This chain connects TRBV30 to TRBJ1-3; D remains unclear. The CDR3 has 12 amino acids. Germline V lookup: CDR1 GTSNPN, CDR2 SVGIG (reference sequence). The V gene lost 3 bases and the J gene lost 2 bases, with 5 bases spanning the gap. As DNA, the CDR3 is TGTGCCTGGAGACCCACTGGAAACACCATATATTTT. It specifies CAWRPTGNTIYF.

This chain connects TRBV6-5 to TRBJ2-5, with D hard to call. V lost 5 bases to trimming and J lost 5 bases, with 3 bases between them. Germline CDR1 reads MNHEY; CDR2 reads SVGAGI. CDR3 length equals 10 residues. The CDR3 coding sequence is TGTGCCAGCAGTAGGGAGACCCAGTACTTC. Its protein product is CASSRETQYF.

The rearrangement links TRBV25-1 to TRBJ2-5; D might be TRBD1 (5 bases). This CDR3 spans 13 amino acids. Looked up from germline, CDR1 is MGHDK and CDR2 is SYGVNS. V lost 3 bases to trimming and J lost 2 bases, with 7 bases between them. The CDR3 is CASSEQGQETQYF. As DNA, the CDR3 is TGTGCCAGCAGTGAGCAGGGACAAGAGACCCAGTACTTC.

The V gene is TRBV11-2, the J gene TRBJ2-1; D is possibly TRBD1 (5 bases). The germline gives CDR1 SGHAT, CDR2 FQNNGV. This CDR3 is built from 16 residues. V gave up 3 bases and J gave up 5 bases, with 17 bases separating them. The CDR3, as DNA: TGTGCCAGCAGCTTGAAAGGGGCTCGTGGCCACAATGAGCAGTTCTTC. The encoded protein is CASSLKGARGHNEQFF.

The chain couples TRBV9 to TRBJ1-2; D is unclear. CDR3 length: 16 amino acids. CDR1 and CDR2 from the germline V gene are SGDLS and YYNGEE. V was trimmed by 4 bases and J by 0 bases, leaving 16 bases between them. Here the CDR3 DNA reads TGTGCCAGCAGCCCTCTCCACATCGGGACTAACTATGGCTACACCTTC. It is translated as CASSPLHIGTNYGYTF.

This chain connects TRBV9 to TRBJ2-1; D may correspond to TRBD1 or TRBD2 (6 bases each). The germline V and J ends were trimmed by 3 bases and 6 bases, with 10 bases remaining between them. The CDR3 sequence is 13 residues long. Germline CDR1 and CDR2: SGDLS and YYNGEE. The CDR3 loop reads CASSDGGGNEQFF. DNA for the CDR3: TGTGCCAGCAGCGACGGAGGGGGCAATGAGCAGTTCTTC.

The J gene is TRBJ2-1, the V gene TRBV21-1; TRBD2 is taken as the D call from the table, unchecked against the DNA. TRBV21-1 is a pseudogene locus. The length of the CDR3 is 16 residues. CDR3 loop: CASSPRGPPSYNEQFF. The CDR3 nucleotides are TGTGCCAGCAGCCCAAGAGGCCCACCATCCTACAATGAGCAGTTCTTC.

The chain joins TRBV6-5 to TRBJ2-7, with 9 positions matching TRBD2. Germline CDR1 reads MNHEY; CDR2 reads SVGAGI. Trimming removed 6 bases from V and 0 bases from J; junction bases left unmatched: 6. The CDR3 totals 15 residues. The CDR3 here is CASSLAGVSSYEQYV. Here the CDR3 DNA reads TGTGCCAGCAGCTTAGCGGGGGTAAGCTCCTACGAGCAGTACGTC.

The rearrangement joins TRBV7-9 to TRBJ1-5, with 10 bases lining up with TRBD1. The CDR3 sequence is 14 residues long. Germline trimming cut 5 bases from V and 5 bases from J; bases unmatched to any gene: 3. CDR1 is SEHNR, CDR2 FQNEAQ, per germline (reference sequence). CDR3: CASSLDRGDQPQHF. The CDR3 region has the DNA TGTGCCAGCAGCCTGGACAGGGGGGATCAGCCCCAGCATTTT.

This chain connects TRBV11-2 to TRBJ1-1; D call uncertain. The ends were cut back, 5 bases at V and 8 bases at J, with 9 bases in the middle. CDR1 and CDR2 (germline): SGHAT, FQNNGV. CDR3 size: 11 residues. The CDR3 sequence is CASSPVEEAFF. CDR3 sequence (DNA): TGTGCCAGCAGCCCGGTGGAGGAAGCTTTCTTT.